A single sample gave rise to the 15 T cell receptor beta chains below, sequenced in a study of T cell changes during pregnancy in multiple sclerosis. Sequenced by immunoSEQ multiplex PCR; TCRdb stores in-frame clones only, minus some. The data contain around 68,000 clones, 91% of them singletons. The sample in question was peripheral blood, obtained in the third trimester of pregnancy. The source of these receptors is a female donor in good health, enrolled as a control in a pregnancy study.

This rearrangement joins TRBV7-3 to TRBJ2-5, with D tentatively TRBD1 (6 bases). V shed 2 bases and J shed 3 bases, with 7 bases lying between them. Germline assignment: CDR1 SGHTA and CDR2 FQGTGA. This CDR3 region has 13 residues. CDR3 sequence: CASSLGQKETQYF. As DNA, the CDR3 is TGTGCCAGCAGCTTAGGACAGAAAGAGACCCAGTACTTC.

The chain combines TRBV7-8 with TRBJ2-3; 14 nucleotides line up with TRBD2. This CDR3 is 17 amino acids long. V was clipped by 1 base and J by 9 bases; unmatched bases: 9. CDR1 is SGHVS and CDR2 is FQNEAQ in the germline V gene. The CDR3 sequence: CASSLGGTSGGTGTQYF. CDR3 DNA sequence: TGTGCCAGCAGCTTAGGGGGGACTAGCGGGGGAACAGGGACGCAGTATTTT.

This chain uses TRBV19 with TRBJ1-5; maybe TRBD1 (5 bases). V was cut by 5 bases and J by 2 bases, with 10 bases left in between. CDR1 LNHDA and CDR2 SQIVND come from the germline V gene (reference sequence). This CDR3 has 14 residues. DNA of the CDR3: TGTGCCAGTAGTTCTGACAGCGGCAATCAGCCCCAGCATTTT. This sequence encodes CASSSDSGNQPQHF.

The chain employs TRBV6-1 and TRBJ2-5; D uncertain. Trimming shortened V by 5 bases and J by 7 bases, and 14 bases separated the two germline ends. This CDR3 is 13 amino acids long. Germline V gene lookup returns CDR1 MNHNS and CDR2 SASEGT. In DNA, the CDR3 is TGTGCCAGCAGTCGCGAGCCGCTCGGGACCCAGTACTTC. Translated: CASSREPLGTQYF.

The chain couples TRBV5-1 to TRBJ2-3; 7 bases fit TRBD1. Trimming cost V 4 bases and J 2 bases; bases outside gene matches: 4. CDR1 is SGHRS and CDR2 is YFSETQ in the germline V gene. The CDR3 runs to 14 residues. The CDR3 loop is CASSRGQDTDTQYF. The CDR3 coding sequence is TGCGCCAGCAGCCGCGGACAGGACACAGATACGCAGTATTTT.

This clone was seen once. The V call is TRBV18, the J call TRBJ2-6; unclear D gene. Per germline, CDR1 KGHSH and CDR2 LQKENI. With 2 bases removed from V and 0 bases from J, the gap between germline ends came to 8 bases. The CDR3 loop spans 16 amino acids. The CDR3 coding sequence is TGTGCCAGCTCACCAAAGAGAAGCTCTGGGGCCAACGTCCTGACTTTC. Protein: CASSPKRSSGANVLTF.

The chain is built from TRBV7-9 and TRBJ1-1, with D unresolved. The V and J ends lost 5 bases and 6 bases respectively, with 16 bases between them. Germline V CDR1 and CDR2: SEHNR, FQNEAQ (reference sequence). The CDR3 totals 14 residues. For the CDR3, the DNA is TGTGCCAGCAGCGAGTTGGACGAGCGGGCTGAAGCTTTCTTT. Its translation is CASSELDERAEAFF. Based on the CDR3 plus reference TRBV7-9 and TRBJ1-1, the full variable domain is DTGVSQNPRHKITKRGQNVTFRCDPISEHNRLYWYRQTLGQGPEFLTYFQNEAQLEKSRLLSDRFSAERPKGSFSTLEIQRTEQGDSAMYLCASSELDERAEAFFGQGTRLTVV.

The chain links TRBV18 to TRBJ1-2, with 7 bases lining up with TRBD1. CDR3 size: 14 residues. The germline V gene encodes CDR1 KGHSH and CDR2 LQKENI. V was clipped by 6 bases and J by 4 bases; unmatched bases: 8. CDR3 sequence: CASSHTGVGYGYTF. The CDR3 nucleotides read TGTGCCAGCTCCCACACAGGGGTTGGCTATGGCTACACCTTC.

This chain uses TRBV18 with TRBJ1-5, with 7 bases that match TRBD1. V lost 6 bases, J lost 6 bases, and 11 bases stayed unmatched. This CDR3 spans 15 amino acids. CDR1 is KGHSH, CDR2 LQKENI, per germline. The CDR3 DNA sequence: TGTGCCAGCTCGCGAGACATTGACAGGGCTCAGCCCCAGCATTTT. Protein: CASSRDIDRAQPQHF.

The chain links TRBV11-2 to TRBJ2-7; TRBD1 is a possible D gene (5 bases). The V end lost 1 base, the J end lost 3 bases, and 10 bases lay between the germline ends. Germline CDR1 reads SGHAT; CDR2 reads FQNNGV. The CDR3 loop spans 14 amino acids. Here the CDR3 DNA reads TGTGCCAGCAGCTTAGCTAGGGGCAGCTACGAGCAGTACTTC. Protein: CASSLARGSYEQYF.

The chain joins TRBV6-4 to TRBJ1-1; D call uncertain. V was shortened by 4 bases and J by 9 bases, with 15 bases between the two germline ends. The CDR3 is made up of 13 amino acids. Looked up from germline, CDR1 is MRHNA and CDR2 is SNTAGT. For the CDR3, the DNA is TGTGCCAGCAGTGCCGTGGTGAATAGTAAAGCTTTCTTT. Its protein product is CASSAVVNSKAFF.

J is TRBJ1-4 and V is TRBV30, with unresolved D. The germline CDR1 and CDR2 sequences are GTSNPN and SVGIG (reference sequence). This CDR3 is built from 10 residues. V lost 1 base and J 9 bases, leaving 3 bases between the germline ends. The CDR3 region is CAWSGQKLFF. The CDR3 bases are TGTGCCTGGAGTGGGCAAAAACTGTTTTTT.

The chain uses TRBV6-1 and TRBJ2-2; a possible D gene is TRBD2 (6 bases). With 4 bases removed from V and 0 bases from J, the gap between germline ends came to 9 bases. The CDR3 has 15 amino acids. CDR1 MNHNS and CDR2 SASEGT come from the germline V gene. CDR3 coding DNA: TGTGCCAGCAGTGTGGGGGGTCCGAACACCGGGGAGCTGTTTTTT. It codes for CASSVGGPNTGELFF.

The rearrangement joins TRBV19 to TRBJ1-4; no clear D. Deletions cut 3 bases from V and 8 bases from J, with 13 bases between. Per germline, CDR1 LNHDA and CDR2 SQIVND (reference sequence). The CDR3 totals 14 residues. CDR3 region: CASSIQGGNEKLFF. Here the CDR3 DNA reads TGTGCCAGTAGTATCCAAGGAGGGAACGAAAAACTGTTTTTT.

The rearrangement joins TRBV25-1 to TRBJ2-7, with TRBD2 matching 7 bases. This CDR3 is built from 18 residues. Germline V lookup: CDR1 MGHDK, CDR2 SYGVNS. V lost 1 base and J lost 6; bases outside the gene matches: 18. The CDR3 bases are TGTGCCAGCAGTGAATTTGGAGCGGGGTACGACAAAGACGGCGAGCAGTACTTC. The encoded protein is CASSEFGAGYDKDGEQYF.